This T cell receptor (beta chain) was sequenced for a study of shared clonotypes between healthy human individuals. As for this clone: Its matching antigen is unknown.

General observations from the study: Generally, estimated richness proved larger in naive subsets than it did in memory subsets.

Sorted-subset replicate PCRs used about 180 ng DNA, around 31,000 T cell genomes. Repertoires were generated with immunoSEQ multiplex PCR, while TCRdb's copy carries only in-frame clones and drops some. The table lists about 2 million clones, 85% to 95% of them singletons. Terminally differentiated effector memory CD45RA+ cells were excluded by CCR7 positive selection of CD45RO-negative cells. The donors, healthy adults who were HIV-negative, had experienced no recent acute infections or vaccinations. CDR3 length equals 16 residues. After removal of 5 bases from V and 2 bases from J, the junction contained 13 bases not matched to a gene. Looked up from germline, CDR1 is GTSNPN and CDR2 is SVGIG (reference sequence).

This sequence joins TRBV30 and TRBJ2-3; 7 bases line up with TRBD1. The TCR was taken from a man younger than 30 in good health. Sequencing was done on a sample of naive CD8+ T cells sorted from blood. The CDR3 region is CAWLRPGTAYTDTQYF. CDR3 nucleotide sequence: TGTGCCTGGCTCCGGCCCGGGACAGCTTACACAGATACGCAGTATTTT.